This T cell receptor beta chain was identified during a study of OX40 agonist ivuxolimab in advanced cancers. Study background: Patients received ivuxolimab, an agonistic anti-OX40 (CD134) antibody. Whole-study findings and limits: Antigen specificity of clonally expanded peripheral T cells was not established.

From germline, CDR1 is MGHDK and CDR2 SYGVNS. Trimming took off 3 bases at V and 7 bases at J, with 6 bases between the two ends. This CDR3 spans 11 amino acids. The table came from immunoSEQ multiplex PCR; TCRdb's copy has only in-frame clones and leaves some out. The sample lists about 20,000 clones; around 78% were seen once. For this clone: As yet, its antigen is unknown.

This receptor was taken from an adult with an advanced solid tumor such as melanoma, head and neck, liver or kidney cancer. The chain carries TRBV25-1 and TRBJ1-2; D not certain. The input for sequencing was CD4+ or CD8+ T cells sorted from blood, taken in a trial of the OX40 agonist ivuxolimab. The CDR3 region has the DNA TGTGCCAGCAGTGACCCCATTGGCTACACCTTC. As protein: CASSDPIGYTF.